This T cell receptor beta chain was identified in a study of T cell responses to AZD1222 COVID-19 vaccine. The method was immunoSEQ multiplex PCR; TCRdb's version includes in-frame clones alone and lacks a portion of them. Of about 130,000 clones listed, about 90% are singletons. Study results and caveats: Only a handful of AZD1222 recipients, more than five in all, had baseline seropositivity.

Germline V gene data show CDR1 as SGHNT and CDR2 as YYREEE (reference sequence). This CDR3 region has 15 residues. The V and J ends lost 4 bases and 8 bases respectively, with 18 bases between them. A remark on this clone: Its antigen is currently unknown.

The J gene is TRBJ1-4, the V gene TRBV5-4, with D possibly being TRBD1 (6 bases). The source material was peripheral blood, sampled on day 0 of AZD1222 vaccination. The sequence was collected from an adult in good health. The CDR3 nucleotides read TGTGCCAGCAGCATCCCCACCAGGGGTGGGGAAAAACTGTTTTTT. This gives the protein CASSIPTRGGEKLFF.